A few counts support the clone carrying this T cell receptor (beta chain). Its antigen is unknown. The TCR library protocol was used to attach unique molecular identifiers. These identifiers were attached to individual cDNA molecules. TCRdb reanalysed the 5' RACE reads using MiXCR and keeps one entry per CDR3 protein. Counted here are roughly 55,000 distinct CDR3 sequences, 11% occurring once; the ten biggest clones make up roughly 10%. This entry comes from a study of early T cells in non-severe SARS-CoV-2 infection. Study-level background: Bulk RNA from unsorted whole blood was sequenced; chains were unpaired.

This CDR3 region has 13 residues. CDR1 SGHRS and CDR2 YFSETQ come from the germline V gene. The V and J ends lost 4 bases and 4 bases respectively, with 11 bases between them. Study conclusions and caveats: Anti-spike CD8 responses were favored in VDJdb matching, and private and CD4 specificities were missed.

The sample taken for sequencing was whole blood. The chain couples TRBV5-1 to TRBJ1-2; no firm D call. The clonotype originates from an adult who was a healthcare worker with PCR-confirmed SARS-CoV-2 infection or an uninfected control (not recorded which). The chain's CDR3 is CASSPGSLYGYTF. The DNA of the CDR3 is TGCGCCAGCAGCCCCGGCAGCCTCTATGGCTACACCTTC.